This T cell receptor beta chain came from a study of CD8 T cells in Susac syndrome. Reverse transcription of roughly 0.45 to 1 ug RNA used random hexamers. Coverage of TCR beta CDR3 amplification by immunoSEQ multiplex PCR extended to 54 Vbeta and 13 Jbeta. TCRdb reprocessed the immunoSEQ multiplex PCR reads with MiXCR, giving one entry per CDR3 protein. The data hold over 100,000 distinct CDR3 sequences, with roughly 95% observed a single time. The CDR3 spans 13 residues. Trimming removed 1 base at V and 7 bases at J, with 10 bases between. Germline lookup yields CDR1 LGHNA and CDR2 YNFKEQ. The sample consisted of CD4+ T cells from PBMCs. The clonotype originates from a human donor in good health. The V call is TRBV4-2, the J call TRBJ1-2; D unclear. The CDR3 nucleotides are TGTGCCAGCAGCCAAGCTAGCAGGAGTGGCTACACCTTC. Translation: CASSQASRSGYTF.